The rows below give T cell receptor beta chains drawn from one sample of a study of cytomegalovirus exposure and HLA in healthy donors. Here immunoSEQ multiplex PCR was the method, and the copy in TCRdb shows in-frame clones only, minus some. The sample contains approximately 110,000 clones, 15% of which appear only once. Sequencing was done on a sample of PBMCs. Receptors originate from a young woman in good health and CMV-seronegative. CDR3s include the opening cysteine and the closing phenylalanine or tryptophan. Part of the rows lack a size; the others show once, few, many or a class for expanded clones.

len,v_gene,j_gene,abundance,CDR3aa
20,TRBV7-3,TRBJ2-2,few,CASSLTRRGLARPNTGELFF
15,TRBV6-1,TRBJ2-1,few,CASRRAGAAGDEQFF
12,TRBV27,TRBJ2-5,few,CASWAGRGTQYF
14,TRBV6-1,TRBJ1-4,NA,CASSEGQENEKLFF
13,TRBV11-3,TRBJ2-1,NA,CASSLGSGSEQFF
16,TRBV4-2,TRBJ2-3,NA,CASSQDGWYLTDTQYF
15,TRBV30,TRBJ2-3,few,CAWGEVGAGTDTQYF
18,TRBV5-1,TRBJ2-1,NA,CASSLEGSGLSVYNEQFF
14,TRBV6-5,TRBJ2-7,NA,CASSRGDRSYEQYF
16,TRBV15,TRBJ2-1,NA,CATSRDLAAPHNEQFF
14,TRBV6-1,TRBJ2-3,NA,CASGAGTRPDTQYF
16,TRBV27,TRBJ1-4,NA,CASSPRRWDQGEKLFF
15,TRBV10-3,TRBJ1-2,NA,CAISALQGPQSGYTF
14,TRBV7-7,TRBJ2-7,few,CASSPATGAYEQYF
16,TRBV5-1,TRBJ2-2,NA,CASSPTPLDNTGELFF
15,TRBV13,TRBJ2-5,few,CASSLLAGGRETQYF
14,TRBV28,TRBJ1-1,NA,CASSSVGEGTEAFF